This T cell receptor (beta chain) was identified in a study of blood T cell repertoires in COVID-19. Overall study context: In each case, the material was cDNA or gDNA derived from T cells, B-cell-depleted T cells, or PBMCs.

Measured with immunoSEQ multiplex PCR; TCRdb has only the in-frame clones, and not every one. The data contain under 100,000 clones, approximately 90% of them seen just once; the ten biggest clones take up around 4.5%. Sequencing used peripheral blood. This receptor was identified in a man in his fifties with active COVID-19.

The CDR3 reads CATSDPPGTGGSYEQYF. The CDR3 coding sequence is TGTGCCACCAGTGACCCACCGGGGACAGGGGGGTCCTACGAGCAGTACTTC. The V and J genes are TRBV24-1 and TRBJ2-7, with 11 bases fitting TRBD1. The CDR3 totals 17 residues. In germline, CDR1 is KGHDR, CDR2 SFDVKD. Trimming took 4 bases from V and 1 from J; bases not matched to a gene: 8.